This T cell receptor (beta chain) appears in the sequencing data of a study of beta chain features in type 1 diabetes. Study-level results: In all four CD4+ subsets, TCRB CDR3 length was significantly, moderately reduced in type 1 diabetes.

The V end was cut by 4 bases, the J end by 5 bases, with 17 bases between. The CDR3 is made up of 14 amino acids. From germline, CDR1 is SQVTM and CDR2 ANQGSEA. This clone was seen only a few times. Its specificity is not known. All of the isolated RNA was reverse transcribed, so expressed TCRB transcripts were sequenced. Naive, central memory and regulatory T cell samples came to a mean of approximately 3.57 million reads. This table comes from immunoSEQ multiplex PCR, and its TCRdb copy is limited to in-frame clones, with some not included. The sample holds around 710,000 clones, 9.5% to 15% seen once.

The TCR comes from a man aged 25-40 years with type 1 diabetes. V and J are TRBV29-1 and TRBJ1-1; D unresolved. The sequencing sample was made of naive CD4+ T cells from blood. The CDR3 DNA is TGCAGCGTTGGGGCCCCAGGAGGAGGGACTGAAGCTTTCTTT. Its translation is CSVGAPGGGTEAFF.